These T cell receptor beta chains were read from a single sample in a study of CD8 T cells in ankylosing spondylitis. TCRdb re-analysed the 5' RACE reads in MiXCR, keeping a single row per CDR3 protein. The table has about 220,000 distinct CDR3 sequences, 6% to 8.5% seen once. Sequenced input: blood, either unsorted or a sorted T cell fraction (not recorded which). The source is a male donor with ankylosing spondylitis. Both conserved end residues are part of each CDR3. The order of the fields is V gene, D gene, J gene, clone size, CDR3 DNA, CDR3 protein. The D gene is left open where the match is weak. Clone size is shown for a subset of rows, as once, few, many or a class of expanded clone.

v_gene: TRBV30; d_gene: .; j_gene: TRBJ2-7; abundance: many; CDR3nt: TGTGCCTGGAGCTTCACCTACGAGCAGTACTTC; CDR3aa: CAWSFTYEQYF
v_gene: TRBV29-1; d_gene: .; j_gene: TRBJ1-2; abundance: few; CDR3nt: TGCAGCGTTGAAAACAGGTTAACCTATGGCTACACCTTC; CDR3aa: CSVENRLTYGYTF
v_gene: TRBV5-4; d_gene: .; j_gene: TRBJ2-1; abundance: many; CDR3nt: TGTGCCAGCAGCTTGAGAAGCGCGCCCTACAATGAGCAGTTCTTC; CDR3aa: CASSLRSAPYNEQFF
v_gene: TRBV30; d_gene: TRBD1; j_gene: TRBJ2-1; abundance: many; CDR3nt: TGTGCCTGGAGTGTACTTGGCAGGGGGAGAGGTGAGCAGTTCTTC; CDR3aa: CAWSVLGRGRGEQFF
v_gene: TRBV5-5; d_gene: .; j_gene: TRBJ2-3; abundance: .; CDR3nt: TGTGCCAGCAGCTTGGTCAGGCTTTACACAGATACGCAGTATTTT; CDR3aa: CASSLVRLYTDTQYF
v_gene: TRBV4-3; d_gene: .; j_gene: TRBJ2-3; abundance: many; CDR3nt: TGCGCCAGCAGCCAAGATGGTCCGGGAAGCACAGATACGCAGTATTTT; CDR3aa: CASSQDGPGSTDTQYF
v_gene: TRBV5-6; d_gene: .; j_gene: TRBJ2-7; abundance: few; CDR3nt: TGTGCCAGCACCCTCCTTTTCCAGAGTCACTACGAGCAGTACTTC; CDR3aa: CASTLLFQSHYEQYF
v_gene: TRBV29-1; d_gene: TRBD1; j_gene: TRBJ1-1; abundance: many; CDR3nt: TGCAGCGTTGGTCTCCGGGACAGGGGTGGGACTGAAGCTTTCTTT; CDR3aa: CSVGLRDRGGTEAFF
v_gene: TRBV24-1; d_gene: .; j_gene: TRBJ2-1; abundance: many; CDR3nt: TGTGCCACCAGGAGCGCCAATGAGCAGTTCTTC; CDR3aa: CATRSANEQFF
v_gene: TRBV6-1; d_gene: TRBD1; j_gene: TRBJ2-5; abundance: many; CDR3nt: TGTGCCAGCAGTCAAGGGACAGCGATAGAGACCCAGTACTTC; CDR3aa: CASSQGTAIETQYF
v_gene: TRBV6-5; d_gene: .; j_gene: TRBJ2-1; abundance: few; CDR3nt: TGTGCCAGCAGTTACTCGAACCTAAATGAGCAGTTCTTC; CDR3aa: CASSYSNLNEQFF
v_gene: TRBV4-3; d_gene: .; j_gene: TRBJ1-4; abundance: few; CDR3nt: TGCGCCAGCAGCCAGCGGTACAGGGTGGAGGTGGGAAATGAAAAACTGTTTTTT; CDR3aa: CASSQRYRVEVGNEKLFF
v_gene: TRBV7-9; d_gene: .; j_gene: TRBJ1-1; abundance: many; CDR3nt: TGTGCCAGCAGCTCTTGGTTGGGTGACACTGAAGCTTTCTTT; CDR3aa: CASSSWLGDTEAFF
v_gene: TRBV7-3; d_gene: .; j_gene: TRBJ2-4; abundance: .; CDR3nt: TGTGCCAGCAGCTCAAGACAGGGACTGGGAAACATTCAGTACTTC; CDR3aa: CASSSRQGLGNIQYF
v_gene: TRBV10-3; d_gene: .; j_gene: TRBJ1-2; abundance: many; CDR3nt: TGTGCCATCAGAGGATACACGGATCTCGGCTATGGCTACACCTTC; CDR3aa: CAIRGYTDLGYGYTF
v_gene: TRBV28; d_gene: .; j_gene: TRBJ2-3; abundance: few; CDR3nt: TGTGCCAGCAGTTCCCTTGGGCAGTTGGTCGCAGATACGCAGTATTTT; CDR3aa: CASSSLGQLVADTQYF
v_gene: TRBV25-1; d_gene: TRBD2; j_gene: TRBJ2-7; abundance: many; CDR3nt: TGTGCCAGCACTAGAAGTAGCGGGAGGGCCTACGAGCAGTACTTC; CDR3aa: CASTRSSGRAYEQYF
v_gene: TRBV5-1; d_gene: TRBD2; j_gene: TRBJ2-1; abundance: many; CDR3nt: TGCGCCAGCAGCGGGGAGGGACTAGCGGGTTACAATGAGCAGTTCTTC; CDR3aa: CASSGEGLAGYNEQFF
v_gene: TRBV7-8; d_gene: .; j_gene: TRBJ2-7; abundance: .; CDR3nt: TGTGCCAGCAGCCATAACAGGGCCCTTGCCTACGAGCAGTACTTC; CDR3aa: CASSHNRALAYEQYF
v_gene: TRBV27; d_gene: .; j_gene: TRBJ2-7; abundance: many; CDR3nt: TGTGCCACCCTAAGTCCGCGTCGGGAGCAGTACTTC; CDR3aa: CATLSPRREQYF
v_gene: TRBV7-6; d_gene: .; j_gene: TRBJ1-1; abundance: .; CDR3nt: TGTGCCAGCAGCGCCGACAGAGACACTGAAGCTTTCTTT; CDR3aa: CASSADRDTEAFF
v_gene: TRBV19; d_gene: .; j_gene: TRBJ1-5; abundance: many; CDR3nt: TGTGCCAGTAGTATCCCGGGTATCAATCAGCCCCAGCATTTT; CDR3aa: CASSIPGINQPQHF
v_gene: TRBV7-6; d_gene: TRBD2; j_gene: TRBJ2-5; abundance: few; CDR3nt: TGTGCCAGCAGCTTTAGCGGGTACCAAGAGACCCAGTACTTC; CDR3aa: CASSFSGYQETQYF
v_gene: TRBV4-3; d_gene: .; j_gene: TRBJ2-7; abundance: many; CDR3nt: TGCGCCAGCAGCCAAGATAGCGGCTACTACGAGCAGTACTTC; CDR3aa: CASSQDSGYYEQYF
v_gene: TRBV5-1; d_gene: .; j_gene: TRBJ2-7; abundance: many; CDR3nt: TGCGCCAGCAGCTTGGGGGTCGGGGAGCAGTACTTC; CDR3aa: CASSLGVGEQYF
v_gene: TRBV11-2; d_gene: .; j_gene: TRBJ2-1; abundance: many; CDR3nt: TGTGCCAGCAGCCTTGGGCGGGGTTACTACAATGAGCAGTTCTTC; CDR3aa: CASSLGRGYYNEQFF
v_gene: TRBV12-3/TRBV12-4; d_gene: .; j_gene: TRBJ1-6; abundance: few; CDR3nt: TGTGCCAGCAGTCCCGTCTTCTCGGGCTCCTATAATTCACCCCTCCACTTT; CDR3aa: CASSPVFSGSYNSPLHF
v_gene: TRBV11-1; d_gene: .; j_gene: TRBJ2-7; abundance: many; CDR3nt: TGTGCCAGCAGCTTAGCGCAGGGTTTCGCCTACGAGCAGTACTTC; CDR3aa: CASSLAQGFAYEQYF
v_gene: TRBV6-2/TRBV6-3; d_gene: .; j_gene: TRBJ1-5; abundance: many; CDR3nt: TGTGCCAGCAGTTACGTCGGGGGCATTCAGCCCCAGCATTTT; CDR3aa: CASSYVGGIQPQHF
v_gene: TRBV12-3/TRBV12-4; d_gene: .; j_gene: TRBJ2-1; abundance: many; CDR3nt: TGTGCCAGCAGTCTTCGACTGCAAGAAAATGAGCAGTTCTTC; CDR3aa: CASSLRLQENEQFF
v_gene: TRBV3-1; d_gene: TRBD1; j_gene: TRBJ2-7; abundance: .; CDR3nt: TGTGCCAGCTTACTGGACAGGGAGAAGGACGAGCAGTACTTC; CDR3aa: CASLLDREKDEQYF
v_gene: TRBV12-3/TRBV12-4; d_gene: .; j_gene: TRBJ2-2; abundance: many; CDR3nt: TGTGCCAGCAGTTCCGATGTCTGGGAGCTGTTTTTT; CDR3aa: CASSSDVWELFF
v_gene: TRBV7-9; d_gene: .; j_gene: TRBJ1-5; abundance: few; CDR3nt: TGTGCCAGCAGCGCGGACGGTCAAAATCAGCCCCAGCATTTT; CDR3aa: CASSADGQNQPQHF
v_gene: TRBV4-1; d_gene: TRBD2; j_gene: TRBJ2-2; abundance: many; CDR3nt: TGCGCCAGCAGCCAAGGGGAGGGGCGTGCCGGGGAGCTGTTTTTT; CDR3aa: CASSQGEGRAGELFF
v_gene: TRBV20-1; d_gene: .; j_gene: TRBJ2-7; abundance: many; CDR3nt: TGCAGTGCTCATGGACAGACCTACGAGCAGTACTTC; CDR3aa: CSAHGQTYEQYF
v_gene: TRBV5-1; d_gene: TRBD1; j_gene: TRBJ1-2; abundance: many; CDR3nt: TGCGCCAGCAGCGCGAGGACAGGCACATCGGGTGGCTACACCTTC; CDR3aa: CASSARTGTSGGYTF
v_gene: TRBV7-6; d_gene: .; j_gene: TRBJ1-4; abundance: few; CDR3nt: TGTGCCAGCAGCTTGGGGCCGAGTGAAAAACTGTTTTTT; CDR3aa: CASSLGPSEKLFF
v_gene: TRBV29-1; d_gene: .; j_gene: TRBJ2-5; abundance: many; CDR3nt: TGCAGCGTTGAAGGTGTGAGGGGTTGGCCCCTTGAGACCCAGTACTTC; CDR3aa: CSVEGVRGWPLETQYF
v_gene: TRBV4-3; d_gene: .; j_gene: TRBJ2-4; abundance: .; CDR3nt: TGCGCCAGCAGCCAAGTATTCGGACCGACAACCCAAAACATTCAGTACTTC; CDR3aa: CASSQVFGPTTQNIQYF
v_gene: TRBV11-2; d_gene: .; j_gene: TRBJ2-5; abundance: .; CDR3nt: TGTGCCAGCAGCCGCCCGTACGGGCTGGGGGACGAGACCCAGTACTTC; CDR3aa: CASSRPYGLGDETQYF
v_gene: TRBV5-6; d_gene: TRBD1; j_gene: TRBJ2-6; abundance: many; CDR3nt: TGTGCCAGCAGCCCCGGGACAGGGTTCTTAGGGGCCAACGTCCTGACTTTC; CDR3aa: CASSPGTGFLGANVLTF
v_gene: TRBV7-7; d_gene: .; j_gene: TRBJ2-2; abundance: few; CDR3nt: TGTGCTAGCAGCCCAGGACCGGGACATCAGAACACCGGGGAGCTGTTTTTT; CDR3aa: CASSPGPGHQNTGELFF
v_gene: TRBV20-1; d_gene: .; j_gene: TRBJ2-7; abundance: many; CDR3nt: TGCAGTGCTAGCTCAGGGGGCGGGAGTCCCTACGAGCAGTACTTC; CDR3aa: CSASSGGGSPYEQYF
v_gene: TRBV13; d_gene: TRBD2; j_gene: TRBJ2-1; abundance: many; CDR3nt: TGTGCCAGCAGCTTAGCTAGCGGGGGCAATGAGCAGTTCTTC; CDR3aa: CASSLASGGNEQFF
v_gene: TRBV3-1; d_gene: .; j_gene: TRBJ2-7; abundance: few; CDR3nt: TGTGCCAGCAGGGACGAGTTGGGACCCCATTACGAGCAGTACTTC; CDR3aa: CASRDELGPHYEQYF
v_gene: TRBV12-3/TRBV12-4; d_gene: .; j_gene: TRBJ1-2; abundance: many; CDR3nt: TGTGCCAGCAGTTCCGGACCTCAAAACTATGGCTACACCTTC; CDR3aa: CASSSGPQNYGYTF
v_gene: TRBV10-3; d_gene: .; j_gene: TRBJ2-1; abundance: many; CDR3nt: TGTGCCATCAGTGACGGGCGGAGCTCCTACAATGAGCAGTTCTTC; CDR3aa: CAISDGRSSYNEQFF
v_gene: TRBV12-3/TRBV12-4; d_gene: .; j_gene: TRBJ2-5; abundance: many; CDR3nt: TGTGCCAGCAGTTTGGGGGCGGGAGCCTACCAAGAGACCCAGTACTTC; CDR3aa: CASSLGAGAYQETQYF
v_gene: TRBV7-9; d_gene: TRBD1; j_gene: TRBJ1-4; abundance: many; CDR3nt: TGTGCCAGCAGCGCAGGGGGTTGGGGTGAAAAACTGTTTTTT; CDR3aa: CASSAGGWGEKLFF
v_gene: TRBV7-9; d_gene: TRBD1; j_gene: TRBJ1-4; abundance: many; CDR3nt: TGTGCCAGCAGCCCCCAACCAGTCGGGACAGCAGGGGAAAAACTGTTTTTT; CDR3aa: CASSPQPVGTAGEKLFF
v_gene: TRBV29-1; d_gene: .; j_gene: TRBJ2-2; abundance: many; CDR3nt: TGCAGCGTTGAAGATGTCACCGGGGAGCTGTTTTTT; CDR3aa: CSVEDVTGELFF
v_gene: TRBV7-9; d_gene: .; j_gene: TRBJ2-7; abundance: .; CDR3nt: TGTGCCAGCAGCTTCTTCACAGGACCGGCCTACGAGCAGTACTTC; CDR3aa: CASSFFTGPAYEQYF
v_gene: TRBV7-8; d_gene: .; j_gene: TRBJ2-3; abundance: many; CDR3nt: TGTGCCAGCACCACGATCCCGGGACCCTCAGATACGCAGTATTTT; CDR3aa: CASTTIPGPSDTQYF
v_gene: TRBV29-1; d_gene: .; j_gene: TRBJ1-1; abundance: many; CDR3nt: TGCAGCGTTGAACCCCTACGAGGGAGGTCGAGCACTGAAGCTTTCTTT; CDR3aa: CSVEPLRGRSSTEAFF
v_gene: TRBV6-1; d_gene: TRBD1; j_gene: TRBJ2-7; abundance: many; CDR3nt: TGTGCCAGCAGTGAATGGACAGGCCGGGCCTACGAGCAGTACTTC; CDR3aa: CASSEWTGRAYEQYF